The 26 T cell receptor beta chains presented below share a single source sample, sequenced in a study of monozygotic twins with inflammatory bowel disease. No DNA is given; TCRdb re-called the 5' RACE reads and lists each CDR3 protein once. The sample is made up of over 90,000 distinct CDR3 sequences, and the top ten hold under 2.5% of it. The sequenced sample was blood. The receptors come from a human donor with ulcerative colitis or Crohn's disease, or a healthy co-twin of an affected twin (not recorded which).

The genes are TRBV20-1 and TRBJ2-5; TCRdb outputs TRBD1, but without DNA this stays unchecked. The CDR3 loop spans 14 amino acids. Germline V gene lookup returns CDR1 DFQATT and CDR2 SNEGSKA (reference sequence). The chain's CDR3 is CSASRGTARMTQYF.

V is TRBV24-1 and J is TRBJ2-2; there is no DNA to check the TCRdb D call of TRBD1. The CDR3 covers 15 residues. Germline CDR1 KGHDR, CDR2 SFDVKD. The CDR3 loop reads CATSVQGANTGELFF.

CDR3 protein: CASSPRTSGNTGELFF. The chain couples TRBV7-8 to TRBJ2-2. The CDR3 covers 16 residues. CDR1 is SGHVS, CDR2 FQNEAQ, per germline. Filled out from reference TRBV7-8 and TRBJ2-2, the complete variable domain reads GAGVSQSPRYKVAKRGQDVALRCDPISGHVSLFWYQQALGQGPEFLTYFQNEAQLDKSGLPSDRFFAERPEGSVSTLKIQRTQQEDSAVYLCASSPRTSGNTGELFFGEGSRLTVL.

CDR3 in amino acids: CASGKVTTEAFF. This rearrangement joins TRBV28 to TRBJ1-1. The length of the CDR3 is 12 residues. Looked up from germline, CDR1 is MDHEN and CDR2 is SYDVKM.

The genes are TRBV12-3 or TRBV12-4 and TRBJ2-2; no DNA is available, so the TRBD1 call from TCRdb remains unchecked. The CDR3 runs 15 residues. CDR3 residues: CASSPETGNTGELFF.

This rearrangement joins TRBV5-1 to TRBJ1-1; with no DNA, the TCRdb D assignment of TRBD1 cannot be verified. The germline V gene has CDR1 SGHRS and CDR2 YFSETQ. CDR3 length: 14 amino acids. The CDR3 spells CASSPLRDSPEAFF.

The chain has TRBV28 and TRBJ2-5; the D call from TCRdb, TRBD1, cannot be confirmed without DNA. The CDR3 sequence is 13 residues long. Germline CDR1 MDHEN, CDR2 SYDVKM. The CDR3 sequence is CASSPGKGETQYF.

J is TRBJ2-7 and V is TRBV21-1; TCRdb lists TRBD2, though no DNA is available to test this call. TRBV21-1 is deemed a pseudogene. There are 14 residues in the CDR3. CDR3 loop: CARPAAGISYEQYF.

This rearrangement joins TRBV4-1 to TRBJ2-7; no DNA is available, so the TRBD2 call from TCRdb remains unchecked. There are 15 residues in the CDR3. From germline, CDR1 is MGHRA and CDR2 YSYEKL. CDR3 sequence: CASSLQLAESYEQYF.

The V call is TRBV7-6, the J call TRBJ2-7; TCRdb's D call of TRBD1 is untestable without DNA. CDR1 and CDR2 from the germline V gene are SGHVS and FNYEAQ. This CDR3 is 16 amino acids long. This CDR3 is CASSLGGTGKTTLQYF. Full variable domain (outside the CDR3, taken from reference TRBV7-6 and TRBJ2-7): GAGVSQSPRYKVTKRGQDVALRCDPISGHVSLYWYRQALGQGPEFLTYFNYEAQQDKSGLPNDRFSAERPEGSISTLTIQRTEQRDSAMYRCASSLGGTGKTTLQYFGPGTRLTVT.

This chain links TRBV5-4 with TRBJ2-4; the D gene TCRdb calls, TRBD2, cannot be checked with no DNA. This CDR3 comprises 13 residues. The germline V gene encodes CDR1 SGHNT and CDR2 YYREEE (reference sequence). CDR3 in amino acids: CASARDLKNIQYF.

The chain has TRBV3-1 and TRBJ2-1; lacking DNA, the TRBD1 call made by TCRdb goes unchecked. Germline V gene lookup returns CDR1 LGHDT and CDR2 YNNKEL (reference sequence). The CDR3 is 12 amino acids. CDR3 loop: CASGRGNNEQFF.

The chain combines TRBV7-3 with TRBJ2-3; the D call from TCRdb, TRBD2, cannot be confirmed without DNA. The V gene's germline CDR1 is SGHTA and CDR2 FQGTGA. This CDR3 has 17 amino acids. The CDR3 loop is CASSSPRTSSLPDTQYF.

CDR3: CASSGQNFGANVLTF. V gene TRBV25-1 combines with J gene TRBJ2-6. Germline values: CDR1 MGHDK, CDR2 SYGVNS. The length of the CDR3 is 15 residues.

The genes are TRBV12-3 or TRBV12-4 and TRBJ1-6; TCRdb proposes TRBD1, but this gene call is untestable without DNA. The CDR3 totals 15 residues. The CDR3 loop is CASSSGQTHHSPLHF.

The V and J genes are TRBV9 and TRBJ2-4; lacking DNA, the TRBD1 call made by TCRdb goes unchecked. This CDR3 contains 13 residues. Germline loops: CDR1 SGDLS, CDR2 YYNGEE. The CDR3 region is CASSVGTGNIQYF.

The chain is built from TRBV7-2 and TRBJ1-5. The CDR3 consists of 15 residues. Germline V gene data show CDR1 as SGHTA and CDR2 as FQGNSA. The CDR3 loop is CASSTVKGNGQPQHF. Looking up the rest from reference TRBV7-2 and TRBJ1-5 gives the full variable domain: GAGVSQSPSNKVTEKGKDVELRCDPISGHTALYWYRQSLGQGLEFLIYFQGNSAPDKSGLPSDRFSAERTGGSVSTLTIQRTQQEDSAVYLCASSTVKGNGQPQHFGDGTRLSIL.

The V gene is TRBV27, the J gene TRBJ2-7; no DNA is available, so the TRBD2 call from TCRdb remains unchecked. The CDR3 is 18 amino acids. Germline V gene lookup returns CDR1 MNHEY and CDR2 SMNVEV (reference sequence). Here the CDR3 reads CASSVRTSGPRSSYEQYF.

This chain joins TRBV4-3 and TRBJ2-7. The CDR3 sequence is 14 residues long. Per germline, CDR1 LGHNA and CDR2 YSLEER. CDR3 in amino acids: CASSQDTAAYEQYF.

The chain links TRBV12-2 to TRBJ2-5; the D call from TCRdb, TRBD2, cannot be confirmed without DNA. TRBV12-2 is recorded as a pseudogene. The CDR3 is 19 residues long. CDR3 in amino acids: CASRFVCCLAGGLEETQYF.

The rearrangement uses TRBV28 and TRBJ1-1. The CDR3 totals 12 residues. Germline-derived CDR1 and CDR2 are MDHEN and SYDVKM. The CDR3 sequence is CANSLTEAEAFF.

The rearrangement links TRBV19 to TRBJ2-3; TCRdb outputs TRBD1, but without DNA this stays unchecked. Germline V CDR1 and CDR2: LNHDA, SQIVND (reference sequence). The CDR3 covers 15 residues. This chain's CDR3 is CASSSGTGGTDTQYF.

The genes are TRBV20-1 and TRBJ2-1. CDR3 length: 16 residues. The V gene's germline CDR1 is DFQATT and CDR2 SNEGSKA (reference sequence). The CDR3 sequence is CSARDPSGDSYNEQFF.

This chain's CDR3 is CASSQAGMNTEAFF. The V gene is TRBV14, the J gene TRBJ1-1; lacking DNA, the TRBD1 call made by TCRdb goes unchecked. Germline values: CDR1 SGHDN, CDR2 FVKESK. The CDR3 loop spans 14 amino acids.

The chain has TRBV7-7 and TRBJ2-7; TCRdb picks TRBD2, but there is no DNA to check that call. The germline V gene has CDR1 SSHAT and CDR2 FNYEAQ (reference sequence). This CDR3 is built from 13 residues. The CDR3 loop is CASSFGTDYEQYF.

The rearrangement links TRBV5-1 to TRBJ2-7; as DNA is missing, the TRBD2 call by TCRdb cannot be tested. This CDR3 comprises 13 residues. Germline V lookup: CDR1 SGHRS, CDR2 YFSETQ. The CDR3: CASSRDLSYEQYF.